What follows are 13 T cell receptor beta chains derived from one specimen sequenced in a study of CD8+ T cells in alopecia areata. Noted treatment: oral pan-JAK inhibitor, 5-10 mg twice daily. Extraction and reverse transcription of RNA yielded cDNA as the sequencing template. Using immunoSEQ multiplex PCR, the repertoire was profiled, and TCRdb retains in-frame clones only, with some absent. The sample has roughly 200,000 clones, 60% to 70% seen once. Here the sequenced sample was CD4+ T cells sorted from blood, taken at week 4, from a patient treated with tofacitinib. Source of these receptors: a human donor with alopecia areata.

In this sample, this clone turned up a few times. The gene calls are TRBV29-1 and TRBJ1-2; D gene unclear. V shed 6 bases and J shed 1 base, with 9 bases lying between them. The CDR3 consists of 12 residues. Germline-derived CDR1 and CDR2 are SQVTM and ANQGSEA. Written as DNA, the CDR3 is TGCAGCGTGGTACAAGTTAACTATGGCTACACCTTC. Its translation: CSVVQVNYGYTF.

CDR3 nucleotide sequence: TGCAGCGTTGGCAGGGGCGATGGTGATGGCTACACCTTC. Residues: CSVGRGDGDGYTF. The genes are TRBV29-1 and TRBJ1-2; weak D call: TRBD1 (6 bases). Germline V gene lookup returns CDR1 SQVTM and CDR2 ANQGSEA. The V gene lost 4 bases and the J gene lost 6 bases, with 15 bases spanning the gap. There are 13 residues in the CDR3.

Details on this clone: This specimen includes other DNA sequences encoding the same CDR3. The chain combines TRBV30 with TRBJ2-5; maybe TRBD1 (5 bases). Trimming took off 0 bases at V and 4 bases at J, with 12 bases between the two ends. CDR1 and CDR2 from the germline V gene are GTSNPN and SVGIG (reference sequence). The CDR3 is made up of 14 amino acids. The CDR3 loop is CAWSVGGAVETQYF. The CDR3 bases are TGTGCCTGGAGTGTTGGTGGGGCGGTAGAGACCCAGTACTTC.

The gene calls are TRBV11-3 and TRBJ2-1; 11 bases match TRBD1. The germline gives CDR1 SGHNT, CDR2 YENEEA. V lost 5 bases and J lost 8; bases outside the gene matches: 5. This CDR3 region has 14 residues. CDR3 sequence: CASSPGQGVDEQFF. The CDR3 bases are TGTGCCAGCAGCCCGGGACAGGGGGTCGATGAGCAGTTCTTC.

A note on this clone: The same CDR3 also results from other DNA sequences found in this sample. The chain employs TRBV29-1 and TRBJ2-2; no firm D call. In germline, CDR1 is SQVTM, CDR2 ANQGSEA. The V and J ends lost 4 bases and 8 bases respectively, with 5 bases between them. The CDR3 covers 10 residues. The DNA of the CDR3 is TGCAGCGTTGTCTCTGGGGAGCTGTTTTTT. As protein: CSVVSGELFF.

The chain joins TRBV4-1 to TRBJ1-2, with 12 bases matching TRBD1. This CDR3 has 15 amino acids. From germline, CDR1 is MGHRA and CDR2 YSYEKL. With 2 bases clipped from V and 7 bases from J, the junction kept 5 bases outside the gene matches. CDR3 loop: CASSQPGQGARGYTF. CDR3 sequence (DNA): TGCGCCAGCAGCCAACCGGGACAGGGGGCGCGTGGCTACACCTTC.

J is TRBJ1-1 and V is TRBV29-1; D remains unclear. V shed 1 base and J shed 1 base, with 10 bases lying between them. Germline V lookup: CDR1 SQVTM, CDR2 ANQGSEA. CDR3 size: 14 residues. This CDR3 reads CSVEVSGPNTEAFF. The CDR3 DNA follows: TGCAGCGTTGAAGTATCCGGGCCGAACACTGAAGCTTTCTTT.

This clone was seen a few times. J is TRBJ1-3 and V is TRBV18, with unresolved D. V lost 3 bases, J lost 0 bases, and 15 bases lay in between. This CDR3 has 17 residues. Germline V lookup: CDR1 KGHSH, CDR2 LQKENI. This CDR3 is CASSPLPISGSGNTIYF. CDR3 sequence (DNA): TGTGCCAGCTCACCGCTTCCTATCAGTGGCTCTGGAAACACCATATATTTT.

The chain combines TRBV25-1 with TRBJ1-6, with 11 bases identical to TRBD1. The CDR3 runs 14 residues. Germline V gene data show CDR1 as MGHDK and CDR2 as SYGVNS. J gave up 10 bases and V 4 bases, and 3 bases lay outside the gene matches. The CDR3: CASSADRGQSPLHF. Here the CDR3 DNA reads TGTGCCAGCAGTGCGGACAGGGGGCAATCACCCCTCCACTTT.

This chain connects TRBV5-6 to TRBJ1-5, with D maybe TRBD1 (6 bases). The CDR3 sequence is 15 residues long. V was clipped by 1 base and J by 2 bases, with 10 bases between them. Germline V gene sequence: CDR1 SGHDT, CDR2 YYEEEE. CDR3 DNA sequence: TGTGCCAGCAGCTTGTGGGCAGGGGGCAATCAGCCCCAGCATTTT. Amino acid sequence: CASSLWAGGNQPQHF.

V usage is TRBV29-1 and J usage is TRBJ2-7, with D perhaps being TRBD1 or TRBD2 (5 bases each). The CDR3 totals 13 residues. V was cut by 6 bases and J by 7 bases, with 19 bases left in between. Germline CDR1 reads SQVTM; CDR2 reads ANQGSEA. The CDR3 loop is CSVLLGTTGEQYF. The CDR3 DNA reads TGCAGCGTCCTTCTAGGGACGACGGGGGAGCAGTACTTC.

The chain couples TRBV7-2 to TRBJ2-7, with a tentative D call TRBD1 (5 bases). The CDR3 runs to 13 residues. The germline CDR1 and CDR2 sequences are SGHTA and FQGNSA. The V end was cut by 5 bases, the J end by 6 bases, with 14 bases between. Here the CDR3 DNA reads TGTGCCAGCAGCCCAGTAGGGGTCGGCGAGCAGTACTTC. It is translated as CASSPVGVGEQYF.

This clone was recorded a few times. This rearrangement joins TRBV7-2 to TRBJ2-1; 13 bases are a match to TRBD2. There are 16 residues in the CDR3. CDR1 SGHTA and CDR2 FQGNSA come from the germline V gene. Germline trimming cut 4 bases from V and 5 bases from J; bases unmatched to any gene: 5. The CDR3 is CASSSGLAGPHNEQFF. The DNA of the CDR3 is TGTGCCAGCAGCTCGGGACTAGCGGGGCCGCACAATGAGCAGTTCTTC.